This TCR beta chain was identified during a study of T cells in Graves' hyperthyroidism and ophthalmopathy. This CDR3 comprises 13 residues. Looked up from germline, CDR1 is GTSNPN and CDR2 is SVGIG (reference sequence). Trimming took off 4 bases at V and 4 bases at J, with 13 bases between the two ends. Over 8 ml fresh peripheral blood yielded the PBMCs. What was amplified from RNA transcripts were TCR beta CDR3 regions. HTBI primers were used for first-round RT-PCR of the TCR CDR3. TCRdb called the multiplex PCR reads again in MiXCR, with one record for every CDR3 protein. The sample holds hundreds of thousands of distinct CDR3 sequences, around 20% seen once.

The chain recombines TRBV30 with TRBJ1-2, with a weak D call TRBD1 (6 bases). Sequencing was done on a sample of blood. This TCR was sampled from a young man with Graves' ophthalmopathy. This chain's CDR3 is CAWTGVQIYGYTF. CDR3 DNA sequence: TGTGCCTGGACAGGGGTGCAGATCTATGGCTACACCTTC.